Sequencing of this T cell receptor (beta chain) was carried out in a study of regulatory T cells in long-lasting Graves disease. Arm-PCR of CDR3 regions and iRepertoire HTBI primers were the basis on which TCR beta libraries were built. TCRdb called the multiplex PCR reads again in MiXCR, with one record for every CDR3 protein. This table has 400,000 to 500,000 distinct CDR3 sequences, around 20% appearing once. V was clipped by 0 bases and J by 2 bases, with 9 bases between them. Germline V lookup: CDR1 SGDLS, CDR2 YYNGEE. The CDR3 runs 14 residues. As for time point: persistent/refractory GD, antithyroid drugs over 5 years with positive TRAb. PBMC RNA served as the TCR library source. Graves' disease diagnosis was established per American Thyroid Association guidelines. An endocrinology unit in Xi'an, China, supplied the patients.

This sequence originates from a female donor with Graves disease. This rearrangement joins TRBV9 to TRBJ2-7, with a weak D call TRBD1 (6 bases). The sequencing used peripheral blood mononuclear cells (PBMCs), collected when the disease was refractory, from a patient treated with antithyroid drugs. CDR3 nucleotides: TGTGCCAGCAGCGTAGAGGGGGAGCCCTACGAGCAGTACTTC. It translates to CASSVEGEPYEQYF.